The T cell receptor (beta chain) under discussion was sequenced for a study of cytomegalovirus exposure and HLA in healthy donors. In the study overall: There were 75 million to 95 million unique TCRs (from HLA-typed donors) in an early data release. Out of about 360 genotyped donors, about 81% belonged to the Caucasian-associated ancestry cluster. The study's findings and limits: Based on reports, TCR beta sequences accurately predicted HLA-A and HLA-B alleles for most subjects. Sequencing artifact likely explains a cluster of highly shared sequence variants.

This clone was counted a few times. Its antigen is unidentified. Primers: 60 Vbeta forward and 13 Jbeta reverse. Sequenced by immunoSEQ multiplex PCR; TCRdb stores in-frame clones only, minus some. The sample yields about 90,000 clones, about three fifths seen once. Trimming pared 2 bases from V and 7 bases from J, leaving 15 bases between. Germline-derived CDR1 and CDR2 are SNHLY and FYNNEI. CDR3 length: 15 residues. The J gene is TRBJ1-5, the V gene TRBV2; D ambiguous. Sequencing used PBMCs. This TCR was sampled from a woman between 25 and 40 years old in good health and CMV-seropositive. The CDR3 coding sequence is TGTGCCAGCAGTGAATTGTCCGGGGTCGGACAGCCCCAGCATTTT. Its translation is CASSELSGVGQPQHF.